This TCR beta chain was recovered during a study of blood T cell repertoires in COVID-19. Some clones are missing from TCRdb's copy, which holds only in-frame ones; the method was immunoSEQ multiplex PCR. This sample has 45,000 to 55,000 clones, with approximately 84% found just once. Sequenced material: peripheral blood. This receptor was identified in a human donor with active or convalescent COVID-19. The donor label of this sample is uncertain.

The CDR3: CASSVSTGSSGNTIYF. DNA for the CDR3: TGTGCCAGCAGCGTATCGACAGGCTCGTCTGGAAACACCATATATTTT. The rearrangement uses TRBV9 and TRBJ1-3, with D tentatively TRBD1 (6 bases). Germline CDR1 reads SGDLS; CDR2 reads YYNGEE. The CDR3 runs 16 residues. V was clipped by 1 base and J by 1 base, with 12 bases between them.